Only a few counts were recorded for the clone carrying this TCR beta chain. The sample originates from a study of cytomegalovirus exposure and HLA in healthy donors. The CDR3 loop spans 13 amino acids. V lost 3 bases and J lost 7, with 10 bases in between. Germline values: CDR1 MNHEY, CDR2 SMNVEV (reference sequence). PCR primers comprised 60 Vbeta and 13 Jbeta primers. TCRdb keeps only in-frame clones here, not all; method: immunoSEQ multiplex PCR. The data show roughly 160,000 clones, with around 86% seen just once and less than 2.5% held by the top ten. The chain is built from TRBV27 and TRBJ1-5; D is ambiguous. Sequencing was done on a sample of PBMCs. This receptor was identified in a male donor in good health and CMV-seronegative. CDR3 residues: CASSFSGVQPQHF. CDR3 DNA: TGTGCCAGCAGTTTTAGCGGGGTCCAGCCCCAGCATTTT.